The 16 T cell receptor beta chains in this list originate from one sample, sequenced in a study of T cell changes during pregnancy in multiple sclerosis. The data were produced by immunoSEQ multiplex PCR, yet TCRdb's version contains in-frame clones alone and is incomplete. The data show roughly 76,000 clones, over 90% seen once. Sequenced material: CD4+ T cells from peripheral blood mononuclear cells, taken after pregnancy. These receptors were collected from a female donor with multiple sclerosis, enrolled in a pregnancy study.

This sequence joins TRBV4-2 and TRBJ2-7; D might be TRBD2 (5 bases). From germline, CDR1 is LGHNA and CDR2 YNFKEQ. The CDR3 loop spans 15 amino acids. The V and J ends lost 4 bases and 5 bases respectively, with 18 bases between them. CDR3 region: CASSPAGPRRDEQYF. DNA of the CDR3: TGTGCCAGCAGCCCAGCTGGGCCTAGGCGGGACGAGCAGTACTTC.

The genes are TRBV25-1 and TRBJ2-7; 9 nucleotides match TRBD1. J lost 5 bases, V lost 8 bases, and 10 bases had no gene match. CDR1 and CDR2 from the germline V gene are MGHDK and SYGVNS. CDR3 length equals 14 residues. CDR3 sequence (DNA): TGTGCCAGCGGATCGGGGACAGGGTTCCACGAGCAGTACTTC. Its protein is CASGSGTGFHEQYF.

This rearrangement joins TRBV9 to TRBJ2-2; tentatively, D is TRBD2 (5 bases). The CDR3 loop spans 15 amino acids. Trimming removed 0 bases from V and 9 bases from J, with 15 bases in between. Germline V lookup: CDR1 SGDLS, CDR2 YYNGEE. CDR3 in DNA: TGTGCCAGCAGCGTAGAGAATCAGGAGGCGAGGGAGCTGTTTTTT. Protein sequence: CASSVENQEARELFF.

This clone was found many times. The V and J genes are TRBV6-1 and TRBJ2-2, with 9 bases that match TRBD2. From germline, CDR1 is MNHNS and CDR2 SASEGT. With V trimmed by 6 bases and J by 5 bases, 7 bases remained unmatched. The CDR3 length is 15 residues. CDR3 nucleotide sequence: TGTGCCAGCAGCTCAGCGGGGGGAGGGACCGGGGAGCTGTTTTTT. Residues: CASSSAGGGTGELFF.

The chain couples TRBV29-1 to TRBJ1-2, with D uncertain. Between the trimmed V and J ends, which lost 4 bases and 5 bases, there was a span of 8 bases. The CDR3 consists of 11 residues. CDR1 is SQVTM and CDR2 is ANQGSEA in the germline V gene. CDR3 DNA: TGCAGCGTTGCGGCGGATTATGGCTACACCTTC. This gives the protein CSVAADYGYTF.

The V call is TRBV5-1, the J call TRBJ1-1, with TRBD1 as a possible D gene (5 bases). The CDR3 length is 14 residues. V was shortened by 1 base and J by 8 bases, with 15 bases between the two germline ends. Germline CDR1 SGHRS, CDR2 YFSETQ. DNA of the CDR3: TGCGCCAGCAGCTTGAAACAGGCCCTGGGGGAAGCTTTCTTT. This encodes CASSLKQALGEAFF.

This sequence joins TRBV7-9 and TRBJ2-7; 7 bases line up with TRBD2. The CDR3 spans 15 residues. V dropped 3 bases and J dropped 3; count of bases not matched to a gene: 8. CDR1 and CDR2 (germline): SEHNR, FQNEAQ (reference sequence). Here the CDR3 reads CASSFGMGGVYEQYF. In DNA form, the CDR3 reads TGTGCCAGCAGCTTCGGGATGGGGGGGGTCTACGAGCAGTACTTC.

This chain connects TRBV4-1 to TRBJ1-1; no definite D call. Trimming removed 0 bases from V and 0 bases from J, with 11 bases in between. The CDR3 is 16 amino acids. The germline V gene encodes CDR1 MGHRA and CDR2 YSYEKL. The CDR3 protein is CASSQDGGRMNTEAFF. The CDR3 region has the DNA TGCGCCAGCAGCCAAGATGGAGGGCGCATGAACACTGAAGCTTTCTTT.

This chain links TRBV7-3 with TRBJ2-7; 7 bases match TRBD2. Germline CDR1 is SGHTA and CDR2 is FQGTGA. Unmatched junction bases numbered 2, after V lost 0 bases and J lost 0 bases. This CDR3 region has 15 residues. The CDR3 loop is CASSLTGGSSYEQYF. The CDR3 DNA reads as TGTGCCAGCAGCTTAACCGGCGGGAGCTCCTACGAGCAGTACTTC.

V is TRBV5-1 and J is TRBJ1-4; TRBD1 is a possible D gene (6 bases). Germline V gene data show CDR1 as SGHRS and CDR2 as YFSETQ. The ends were cut back, 0 bases at V and 6 bases at J, with 18 bases in the middle. The CDR3 is 17 residues long. CDR3 protein: CASSLVVQGRADEKLFF. The CDR3 DNA reads as TGCGCCAGCAGCTTGGTAGTCCAGGGGAGGGCGGATGAAAAACTGTTTTTT.

The V and J genes are TRBV5-1 and TRBJ2-3, with a weak D call TRBD1 (5 bases). Germline CDR1 SGHRS, CDR2 YFSETQ. Between the trimmed V and J ends, which lost 0 bases and 2 bases, there was a span of 10 bases. The CDR3 totals 15 residues. CDR3: CASSLVGADTDTQYF. The DNA of the CDR3 is TGCGCCAGCAGCTTGGTAGGGGCGGACACAGATACGCAGTATTTT.

The chain has TRBV2 and TRBJ1-2; weak D call: TRBD1 (6 bases). This CDR3 is 14 amino acids long. Germline V gene sequence: CDR1 SNHLY, CDR2 FYNNEI. Trimming removed 8 bases from V and 7 bases from J, with 20 bases in between. In DNA, the CDR3 is TGTGCCAGCCCCCAGGGGATGGCCTTGGGTGGCTACACCTTC. It specifies CASPQGMALGGYTF.

J is TRBJ1-2 and V is TRBV19; 10 nucleotides line up with TRBD1. V shed 5 bases and J 4 bases; nucleotides not matched to a gene: 4. The CDR3 is 14 residues long. Per germline, CDR1 LNHDA and CDR2 SQIVND (reference sequence). CDR3 residues: CASSEGQGIYGYTF. The CDR3 DNA reads TGTGCCAGTAGTGAGGGACAGGGGATCTATGGCTACACCTTC.

This clone was observed a single time. The CDR3 spells CASSQLGRENLLYNEQFF. The CDR3 DNA is TGTGCCAGCAGCCAGCTCGGGCGGGAGAACCTTCTGTACAATGAGCAGTTCTTC. The V and J genes are TRBV14 and TRBJ2-1; 7 nucleotides agree with TRBD2. CDR3 size: 18 residues. J gave up 4 bases and V 3 bases, and 15 bases lay outside the gene matches. The V gene's germline CDR1 is SGHDN and CDR2 FVKESK.

The V gene is TRBV28, the J gene TRBJ2-1, with D perhaps TRBD2 (6 bases). Trimming stripped 6 bases from V and 7 bases from J, with 22 bases between. The CDR3 contains 16 residues. Germline V gene sequence: CDR1 MDHEN, CDR2 SYDVKM. The CDR3 bases are TGTGCCAGCAGCCCTATTCACAAGGGCGCGGGGAATGAGCAGTTCTTC. This gives the protein CASSPIHKGAGNEQFF.

The CDR3 nucleotides are TGTGCCAGCAGCTTGGTAGCTAGCGGACGCACAGATACGCAGTATTTT. It translates to CASSLVASGRTDTQYF. This chain uses TRBV5-6 with TRBJ2-3; the match to TRBD2 covers 7 bases. With 0 bases clipped from V and 1 base from J, the junction kept 5 bases outside the gene matches. The CDR3 is 16 residues long. Germline loops: CDR1 SGHDT, CDR2 YYEEEE.